The 20 T cell receptor beta chains given below trace back to one sample, sequenced in a study of tumor-infiltrating lymphocytes in oesophageal squamous cell carcinoma. TCRdb ran MiXCR on the PCR reads and lists one entry per CDR3 protein. Seen here are about 20,000 distinct CDR3 sequences, over 40% observed once, and the top ten hold under 12%. The sequenced sample was normal esophageal tissue next to the tumor. Receptors originate from a male donor with esophageal squamous cell carcinoma.

This chain uses TRBV7-8 with TRBJ2-3; D is possibly TRBD2 (5 bases). V was shortened by 5 bases and J by 14 bases, with 23 bases between the two germline ends. The germline CDR1 and CDR2 sequences are SGHVS and FQNEAQ. The CDR3 covers 14 residues. The CDR3 coding sequence is TGTGCCAGCAGCAAAGACACGAACACCGGGGAGCTGTATTTT. Protein: CASSKDTNTGELYF.

By share, this clonotype ranks as medium-sized. The chain uses TRBV7-9 and TRBJ2-1, with TRBD1 identical over 7 bases. V lost 6 bases to trimming and J lost 2 bases; unmatched junction nucleotides: 10. This CDR3 region has 16 residues. Germline-derived CDR1 and CDR2 are SEHNR and FQNEAQ (reference sequence). The CDR3 nucleotides read TGTGCCAGCAGTCCTTACGTACAGGGGACCTACAATGAGCAGTTCTTC. Amino acid sequence: CASSPYVQGTYNEQFF.

This clonotype appeared many times. A much larger clone sits a single nucleotide away, making a read error possible. The genes are TRBV7-3 and TRBJ2-7, with 7 nucleotides matching TRBD2. This CDR3 has 14 residues. The V segment lost 6 bases and the J segment 7 bases; nucleotides outside the gene matches: 12. CDR1 SGHTA and CDR2 FQGTGA come from the germline V gene. The CDR3 reads CASRTSGTNNEQYF. The CDR3 bases are TGTGCCAGCAGAACGAGCGGGACTAACAATGAGCAGTACTTC.

The sample holds many counts of this clonotype. This rearrangement joins TRBV14 to TRBJ1-1; D ambiguous. The CDR3 is made up of 15 amino acids. Germline CDR1 SGHDN, CDR2 FVKESK. Trimming took 7 bases from V and 4 from J, leaving 19 bases between them. The CDR3 DNA reads as TGTGCCAGCACCCCGGCTCTAGGTTATGGCACTGAAGCTTTCTTT. It translates to CASTPALGYGTEAFF.

The V gene is TRBV6-6, the J gene TRBJ2-7; 7 nucleotides match TRBD1. The CDR3 is 15 residues long. In germline, CDR1 is MNHNY, CDR2 SVGAGI (reference sequence). V lost 0 bases, J lost 7 bases, and 9 bases stayed unmatched. The CDR3 DNA reads as TGTGCCAGCAGTTACTCGTCCGAGGGGGCGCGGGAGCAGTACTTC. It codes for CASSYSSEGAREQYF.

The J gene is TRBJ2-3, the V gene TRBV5-3; TRBD2 agrees at 9 bases. TRBV5-3 is marked as an open reading frame, function uncertain. The V gene end was trimmed by 8 bases and the J gene end by 6 bases; junction bases not matched to a gene: 10. The CDR3 has 14 residues. The CDR3 DNA follows: TGTGCCAGCAGCCCCAGCGGGGGGCAGGATACGCAGTATTTT. Translated, it gives CASSPSGGQDTQYF.

V gene TRBV28 combines with J gene TRBJ1-1, with 9 bases lining up with TRBD1. In germline, CDR1 is MDHEN, CDR2 SYDVKM. The CDR3 totals 15 residues. With 4 bases clipped from V and 6 bases from J, the junction kept 9 bases outside the gene matches. CDR3 bases: TGTGCCAGCAGTTCCTTAGGACAGGGGAGAGCTGAAGCTTTCTTT. Translation: CASSSLGQGRAEAFF.

This clonotype has more than one count but fewer than ten. This chain connects TRBV19 to TRBJ2-2; D perhaps matches TRBD2 (6 bases). With 4 bases removed from V and 1 base from J, the gap between germline ends came to 10 bases. Germline assignment: CDR1 LNHDA and CDR2 SQIVND (reference sequence). CDR3 size: 15 residues. The CDR3 region has the DNA TGTGCCAGTAGTAGGGGAGGCGGGAACACCGGGGAGCTGTTTTTT. Protein product: CASSRGGGNTGELFF. Full variable domain (outside the CDR3, taken from reference TRBV19 and TRBJ2-2): DGGITQSPKYLFRKEGQNVTLSCEQNLNHDAMYWYRQDPGQGLRLIYYSQIVNDFQKGDIAEGYSVSREKKESFPLTVTSAQKNPTAFYLCASSRGGGNTGELFFGEGSRLTVL.

This clonotype showed up many times. CDR3 amino acids: CASSPKLGTDTQYF. The CDR3 nucleotides read TGTGCCAGCAGTCCGAAGCTAGGAACAGATACGCAGTATTTT. The rearrangement joins TRBV6-1 to TRBJ2-3; D ambiguous. The CDR3 is 14 amino acids. Germline assignment: CDR1 MNHNS and CDR2 SASEGT. Trimming stripped 5 bases from V and 3 bases from J, with 12 bases between.

This clonotype was seen just once. The V call is TRBV5-6, the J call TRBJ2-3, with 8 bases identical to TRBD1. The assigned J gene may be wrong: the sequence end matches TRBJ2-7 better. Germline V gene lookup returns CDR1 SGHDT and CDR2 YYEEEE. This CDR3 is 15 amino acids long. CDR3 nucleotide sequence: TGTGCCAGCAGCCACCGGGACAGGCACTCCTACGAGCAGTACTTC. Translating it yields CASSHRDRHSYEQYF.

The chain uses TRBV3-1 and TRBJ2-4; D is ambiguous. CDR1 LGHDT and CDR2 YNNKEL come from the germline V gene (reference sequence). With 1 base removed from V and 0 bases from J, the gap between germline ends came to 7 bases. The CDR3 runs 15 residues. The CDR3 region is CASSQGYSAKNIQYF. CDR3 sequence (DNA): TGTGCCAGCAGCCAAGGATACTCAGCCAAAAACATTCAGTACTTC.

This clonotype is medium-sized (0.01 to 0.1%) in the sample. The V and J genes are TRBV6-1 and TRBJ2-6, with 9 bases fitting TRBD2. V shed 7 bases and J 2 bases; nucleotides not matched to a gene: 6. The CDR3 is made up of 16 amino acids. Looked up from germline, CDR1 is MNHNS and CDR2 is SASEGT. In DNA, the CDR3 is TGTGCCAGCAAGGAGTTAGCGGGAGCTGGGGCCAACGTCCTGACTTTC. Translation: CASKELAGAGANVLTF.

This clonotype was counted ten times or more. This sequence joins TRBV14 and TRBJ1-2; D may be TRBD1 (5 bases). The CDR3 length is 15 residues. The germline CDR1 and CDR2 sequences are SGHDN and FVKESK. Between the trimmed V and J ends, which lost 1 base and 0 bases, there was a span of 9 bases. This chain's CDR3 is CASSQVQGSNYGYTF. The CDR3 DNA sequence: TGTGCCAGCAGCCAAGTTCAGGGATCTAACTATGGCTACACCTTC.

The V call is TRBV19, the J call TRBJ2-7, with D possibly being TRBD1 (6 bases). There are 15 residues in the CDR3. Between the trimmed V and J ends, which lost 3 bases and 7 bases, there was a span of 19 bases. Germline CDR1 LNHDA, CDR2 SQIVND (reference sequence). CDR3 region: CASSIGGRGLGEQYF. The CDR3 DNA sequence: TGTGCCAGTAGTATCGGTGGCAGGGGCTTGGGTGAGCAGTACTTC.

Notes on this clonotype: A much bigger clone sits one base away, suggesting this may be a read error. The rearrangement joins TRBV27 to TRBJ2-5; 7 bases are shared with TRBD1. The DNA matches TRBJ2-1 better at its end, which makes the J call doubtful. In germline, CDR1 is MNHEY, CDR2 SMNVEV (reference sequence). There are 13 residues in the CDR3. CDR3 region: CARTLGQAYEQFF. DNA for the CDR3: TGTGCCAGAACCCTTGGACAGGCCTACGAGCAGTTCTTC.

The sample holds many counts of this clonotype. J is TRBJ2-2 and V is TRBV5-1; possibly TRBD2 for D (5 bases). The CDR3 is 15 residues long. Deletions cut 4 bases from V and 6 bases from J, with 16 bases between. Germline V CDR1 and CDR2: SGHRS, YFSETQ. CDR3 nucleotides: TGCGCCAGCAGCAAAGTTGTCAAGGAGGCCGGGGAGCTGTTTTTT. Its protein product is CASSKVVKEAGELFF.

The V call is TRBV7-9, the J call TRBJ2-1, with 12 bases lining up with TRBD2. CDR3 length: 15 amino acids. In germline, CDR1 is SEHNR, CDR2 FQNEAQ (reference sequence). V lost 10 bases, J lost 9 bases, and 13 bases stayed unmatched. This CDR3 is CAILRTSGNRGEQFF. The CDR3 DNA reads TGTGCCATCCTACGGACTAGCGGGAATAGGGGTGAGCAGTTCTTC. The full variable domain, rest sourced from reference TRBV7-9 and TRBJ2-1, is DTGVSQNPRHKITKRGQNVTFRCDPISEHNRLYWYRQTLGQGPEFLTYFQNEAQLEKSRLLSDRFSAERPKGSFSTLEIQRTEQGDSAMYLCAILRTSGNRGEQFFGPGTRLTVL.

V usage is TRBV7-9 and J usage is TRBJ2-5, with D maybe TRBD1 (5 bases). The CDR3 sequence is 14 residues long. CDR1 is SEHNR and CDR2 is FQNEAQ in the germline V gene (reference sequence). The V gene lost 1 base and the J gene lost 4 bases, with 10 bases spanning the gap. CDR3 in amino acids: CASSLEGVLETQYF. CDR3 nucleotide sequence: TGTGCCAGCAGCTTAGAAGGGGTGCTAGAGACCCAGTACTTC.

The V call is TRBV12-3 or TRBV12-4, the J call TRBJ1-6; D is uncertain. V was pared by 5 bases and J by 8 bases, with 16 bases between. The CDR3 has 15 residues. CDR3 DNA sequence: TGTGCCAGCAGTCCCCCACACGGGAAGGATTCACCCCTCCACTTT. Amino acid sequence: CASSPPHGKDSPLHF.

The chain uses TRBV12-3 or TRBV12-4 and TRBJ2-5, with unresolved D. The J call could be wrong; TRBJ2-1 is a better fit for the DNA end. The CDR3 totals 13 residues. This CDR3 is CASSLAYSGEQFF. The DNA of the CDR3 is TGTGCCAGCAGTTTAGCATACTCAGGTGAGCAGTTCTTC.